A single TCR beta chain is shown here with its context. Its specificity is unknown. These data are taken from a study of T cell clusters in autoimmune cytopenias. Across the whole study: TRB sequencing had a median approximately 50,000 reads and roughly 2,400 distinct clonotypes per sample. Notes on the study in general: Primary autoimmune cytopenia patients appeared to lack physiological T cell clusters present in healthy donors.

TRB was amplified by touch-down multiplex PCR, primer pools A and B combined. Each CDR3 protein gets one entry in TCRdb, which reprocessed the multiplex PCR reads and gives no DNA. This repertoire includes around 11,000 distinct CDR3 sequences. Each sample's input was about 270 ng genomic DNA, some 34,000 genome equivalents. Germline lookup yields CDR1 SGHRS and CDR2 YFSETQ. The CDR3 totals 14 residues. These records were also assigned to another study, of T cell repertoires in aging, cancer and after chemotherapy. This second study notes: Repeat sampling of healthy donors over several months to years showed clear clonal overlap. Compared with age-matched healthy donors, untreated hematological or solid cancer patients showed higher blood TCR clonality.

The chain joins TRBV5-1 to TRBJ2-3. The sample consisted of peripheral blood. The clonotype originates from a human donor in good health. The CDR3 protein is CASSFSTDTDTQYF.